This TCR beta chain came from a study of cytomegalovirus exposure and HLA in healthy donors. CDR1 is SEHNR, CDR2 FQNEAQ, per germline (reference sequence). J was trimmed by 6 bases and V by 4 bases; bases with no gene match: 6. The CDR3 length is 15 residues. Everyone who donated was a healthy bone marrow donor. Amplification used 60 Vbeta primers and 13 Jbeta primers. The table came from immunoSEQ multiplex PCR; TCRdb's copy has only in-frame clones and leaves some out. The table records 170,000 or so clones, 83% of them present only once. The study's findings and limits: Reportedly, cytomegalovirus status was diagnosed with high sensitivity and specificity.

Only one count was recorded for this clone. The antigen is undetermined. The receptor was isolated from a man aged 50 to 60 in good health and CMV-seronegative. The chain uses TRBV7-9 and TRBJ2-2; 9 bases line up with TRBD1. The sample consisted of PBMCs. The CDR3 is CASSSGQGPAGELFF. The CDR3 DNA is TGTGCCAGCAGCTCGGGACAGGGTCCCGCCGGGGAGCTGTTTTTT. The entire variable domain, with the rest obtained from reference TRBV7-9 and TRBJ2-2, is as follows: DTGVSQNPRHKITKRGQNVTFRCDPISEHNRLYWYRQTLGQGPEFLTYFQNEAQLEKSRLLSDRFSAERPKGSFSTLEIQRTEQGDSAMYLCASSSGQGPAGELFFGEGSRLTVL.